The 27 T cell receptor beta chains in this list originate from one sample, sequenced in a study of T cells in women clearing cervical HPV infection. Clones were sequenced by immunoSEQ multiplex PCR, and TCRdb holds only the in-frame ones, with some missing. This sample's table reports some 28,000 clones. The sample taken for sequencing was blood buffy coat. The source is a woman aged 18-70 years with a cervical HPV16 infection that either progressed to CIN3+ or cleared (not recorded which).

The part of the CDR3 DNA that was read is TGTGCCTGGAACGCAGGTCTCTCTGGGGCCAACGTA. This codes for CAWNAGLSGANV. The full CDR3 sequence reads CAWNAGLSGANVLFF. The chain couples TRBV30 to TRBJ1-4; possible D gene TRBD1, 5 bases. With the read ending 3 residues before the CDR3 end, the germline J gene is used to fill in that end. The CDR3 runs 15 residues. The V gene's germline CDR1 is GTSNPN and CDR2 SVGIG (reference sequence).

Worth noting for this clone: The sequence runs out 3 residues before the end of the CDR3; the remainder is reconstructed from the germline J gene. The chain uses TRBV14 and TRBJ1-2; no reliable D call. Germline CDR1 and CDR2: SGHDN and FVKESK. The CDR3 length is 13 residues. V gave up 5 bases and J gave up 4 bases, with 11 bases separating them. The DNA read from the CDR3 is TGTGCCAGCAGCGCCACAGAGACCTATGGC. Amino acid sequence: CASSATETYG. The CDR3 reads in full as CASSATETYGYTF.

Details on this clone: The CDR3 is cut off 3 residues early in the read; its end comes from the germline J gene. This chain joins TRBV2 and TRBJ2-7; tentatively, D is TRBD1 (5 bases). V shed 6 bases and J shed 2 bases, with 8 bases lying between them. The germline gives CDR1 SNHLY, CDR2 FYNNEI. The CDR3 spans 12 residues. CDR3 region: CASRQETYEQYF. CDR3 DNA (partial): TGTGCCAGCAGACAGGAGACCTACGAG.

In the case of this clone: The read terminates 3 residues before the CDR3 end, so the remaining end is supplied by the germline J gene. This chain joins TRBV6-2 or TRBV6-3 and TRBJ2-7; D uncertain. The CDR3 loop spans 15 amino acids. The germline V gene has CDR1 MNHEY and CDR2 SVGEGT. V was clipped by 10 bases and J by 0 bases, with 19 bases between them. The part of the CDR3 DNA that was read is TGTGCCACCTACGCGGCAGAACTTTTCTCCTACGAG. Protein sequence: CATYAAELFSYE. In full, the CDR3 is CATYAAELFSYEQYF.

Concerning this clone itself: Read coverage stops 3 residues before the CDR3 terminus; the germline J gene supplies the remainder. The chain employs TRBV7-8 and TRBJ2-1, with 9 bases aligning to TRBD2. V shed 5 bases, J shed 0 bases, and the junction held 5 bases outside the gene matches. Germline V CDR1 and CDR2: SGHVS, FQNEAQ. This CDR3 comprises 16 residues. Here the CDR3 reads CASSPLSGSSYNEQFF. The covered CDR3 bases are TGTGCCAGCAGCCCCCTTAGCGGGAGCTCCTACAATGAG. The variable domain in full, with the rest retrieved from reference TRBV7-8 and TRBJ2-1, is GAGVSQSPRYKVAKRGQDVALRCDPISGHVSLFWYQQALGQGPEFLTYFQNEAQLDKSGLPSDRFFAERPEGSVSTLKIQRTQQEDSAVYLCASSPLSGSSYNEQFFGPGTRLTVL.

Worth noting for this clone: The sequence runs out 3 residues before the end of the CDR3; the remainder is reconstructed from the germline J gene. J is TRBJ2-7 and V is TRBV20-1, with 8 nucleotides matching TRBD2. This CDR3 has 15 amino acids. The germline gives CDR1 DFQATT, CDR2 SNEGSKA (reference sequence). After removal of 6 bases from V and 4 bases from J, the junction contained 14 bases not matched to a gene. Incomplete CDR3 DNA: TGCAGTGCCCCTAACAGCGGGGGTCTAGGTTACGAG. Residues: CSAPNSGGLGYE. The whole CDR3 region reads CSAPNSGGLGYEQYF.

Worth noting for this clone: The read halts 3 residues ahead of the CDR3 end, with the missing end drawn from the germline J gene. The rearrangement links TRBV5-6 to TRBJ2-4; 7 nucleotides agree with TRBD1. The length of the CDR3 is 14 residues. CDR1 SGHDT and CDR2 YYEEEE come from the germline V gene. The chain's CDR3 is CASSRTGVNQPQYF. The sequenced CDR3 bases are TGTGCCAGCAGCCGAACAGGGGTCAATCAGCCT.

Comment on this clone: The read falls 3 residues short of the CDR3 end, and the missing part is taken from the germline J gene. The J gene is TRBJ2-5, the V gene TRBV19; D might be TRBD1 (6 bases). The CDR3 consists of 13 residues. Germline-derived CDR1 and CDR2 are LNHDA and SQIVND (reference sequence). Trimming removed 6 bases at V and 7 bases at J, with 15 bases between. The CDR3: CASSGSGVGTQYF. CDR3 DNA (partial): TGTGCCAGTAGCGGGTCAGGGGTCGGGACC.

About this clone: The CDR3 goes on 3 residues after the read ends, and that part is filled in from the germline J gene. V usage is TRBV5-1 and J usage is TRBJ2-3; the match to TRBD2 covers 10 bases. This CDR3 has 16 amino acids. The germline V gene has CDR1 SGHRS and CDR2 YFSETQ. The sequenced CDR3 bases are TGCGCCAGCAGCTTGGCACTAGCGGGAAGTGCGGAGACG. It codes for CASSLALAGSAET. The whole CDR3 sequence reads CASSLALAGSAETQYF.

Regarding this clone: The read falls 3 residues short of the CDR3 end, and the missing part is taken from the germline J gene. The V call is TRBV7-9, the J call TRBJ1-2; D unresolved. The CDR3 is 13 amino acids. Germline assignment: CDR1 SEHNR and CDR2 FQNEAQ (reference sequence). The DNA read from the CDR3 is TGTGCCAGCAGCCCACTAGCGAGTTGGGAC. It encodes CASSPLASWD. The complete CDR3 protein is CASSPLASWDYTF.

As for this clone: The missing CDR3 end, 3 residues past where the read stops, is filled in from the germline J gene. The J gene is TRBJ1-5, the V gene TRBV6-1, with 8 positions matching TRBD1. The CDR3 runs 15 residues. V lost 0 bases and J lost 6; bases outside the gene matches: 4. Germline lookup yields CDR1 MNHNS and CDR2 SASEGT. The covered CDR3 bases are TGTGCCAGCAGTGAAGCGCAGGGGGCAAGTCAGCCC. Its protein product is CASSEAQGASQP. The complete CDR3 sequence is CASSEAQGASQPQHF.

Of note for this clone: The DNA ends 3 residues before the CDR3 does, and the rest of the CDR3 is filled in from the germline J gene. The chain is built from TRBV28 and TRBJ2-2, with 10 nucleotides matching TRBD1. V was clipped by 6 bases and J by 5 bases; unmatched bases: 6. The CDR3 length is 15 residues. The germline V gene encodes CDR1 MDHEN and CDR2 SYDVKM. CDR3 residues: CASSPPGQGTGELFF. Partial CDR3 DNA: TGTGCCAGCAGCCCGCCGGGACAGGGGACCGGGGAG. Supplemented by reference TRBV28 and TRBJ2-2, the full variable domain reads DVKVTQSSRYLVKRTGEKVFLECVQDMDHENMFWYRQDPGLGLRLIYFSYDVKMKEKGDIPEGYSVSREKKERFSLILESASTNQTSMYLCASSPPGQGTGELFFGEGSRLTVL.

Worth noting for this clone: The CDR3 end lies 3 residues beyond the end of the read and is filled in from the germline J gene. The chain joins TRBV7-6 to TRBJ1-2; D perhaps matches TRBD1 (6 bases). CDR1 is SGHVS, CDR2 FNYEAQ, per germline. This CDR3 has 18 residues. The sequenced part of the CDR3 DNA is TGTGCCAGCAGCTTAGGACCTCAGGGACACAAAATCTCCTACGAC. Protein product: CASSLGPQGHKISYD. The full-length CDR3 reads as CASSLGPQGHKISYDYTF.

Remarks on this clone: The read stops 3 residues short of the end of the CDR3; the missing end is completed from the germline J gene. J is TRBJ1-5 and V is TRBV6-2 or TRBV6-3; D is ambiguous. Trimming took 6 bases from V and 3 from J, leaving 9 bases between them. The CDR3 sequence is 13 residues long. Germline V lookup: CDR1 MNHEY, CDR2 SVGEGT. The chain's CDR3 is CASSPWANQPQHF. CDR3 bases read: TGTGCCAGCAGCCCCTGGGCCAATCAGCCC.

The sequenced CDR3 bases are TGTGCCAGCAGTTGGAGGGGAGGGAATCAGCCC. Translating it yields CASSWRGGNQP. The whole CDR3 reads CASSWRGGNQPQHF. This chain joins TRBV27 and TRBJ1-5; D might be TRBD1 (5 bases). The read is 3 residues too short to cover the CDR3 end, so that end is filled in from the germline J gene. Germline CDR1 MNHEY, CDR2 SMNVEV (reference sequence). The CDR3 runs to 14 residues. The V end was cut by 4 bases, the J end by 4 bases, with 11 bases between.

Note on this clone: The junction differs from germline at one of its ends, possibly a read error. With the read ending 3 residues before the CDR3 end, the germline J gene is used to fill in that end. The chain carries TRBV7-7 and TRBJ2-7, with TRBD1 matching 7 bases. Germline V gives CDR1 SSHAT, CDR2 FNYEAQ (reference sequence). This CDR3 comprises 15 residues. The CDR3 region is CASSFQTGPSYEQYF. Partial CDR3 DNA: TGTGCTAGCAGCTTCCAGACAGGGCCCTCCTACGAG.

Worth noting for this clone: Read data end 3 residues before the CDR3 end; the end is taken from the germline J gene. The chain combines TRBV11-2 with TRBJ2-3; D perhaps matches TRBD1 (6 bases). The germline CDR1 and CDR2 sequences are SGHAT and FQNNGV. The CDR3 is made up of 13 amino acids. Partial CDR3 DNA: TGTGCCAGCAGCTTATACAGGGCTGAGACG. Translation: CASSLYRAET. In full, the CDR3 is CASSLYRAETQYF.

As regards this clone: The CDR3 goes on 3 residues after the read ends, and that part is filled in from the germline J gene. The V gene is TRBV6-2 or TRBV6-3, the J gene TRBJ2-5; D may be TRBD2 (5 bases). V gave up 6 bases and J gave up 7 bases, with 12 bases separating them. The CDR3 loop spans 12 amino acids. Germline V gene lookup returns CDR1 MNHEY and CDR2 SVGEGT. CDR3 loop: CASSPTSPTQYF. The CDR3 DNA, read in part, is TGTGCCAGCAGCCCTACTAGTCCGACC.

CDR3 bases read: TGTGCCTGGAACCCACAGGGTAGCTCTGGAAACACC. Its protein product is CAWNPQGSSGNT. The full CDR3 reads CAWNPQGSSGNTIYF. The gene calls are TRBV30 and TRBJ1-3, with D possibly being TRBD1 (6 bases). The read comes to an end 3 residues before the CDR3 does, leaving the germline J gene to fill in the end. CDR1 GTSNPN and CDR2 SVGIG come from the germline V gene (reference sequence). The CDR3 totals 15 residues. V dropped 4 bases and J dropped 0 bases, with 13 bases sitting between them.

With regard to this clone: The read halts 3 residues ahead of the CDR3 end, with the missing end drawn from the germline J gene. The chain employs TRBV5-1 and TRBJ1-2, with a possible D match to TRBD1 (5 bases). CDR3 length: 15 residues. V gave up 1 base and J gave up 4 bases, with 14 bases separating them. Germline CDR1 is SGHRS and CDR2 is YFSETQ. The CDR3 sequence is CASSLPYSDSYGYTF. The covered CDR3 bases are TGCGCCAGCAGCTTGCCCTACTCTGACAGCTATGGC.

Regarding this clone: The DNA ends 3 residues before the CDR3 does, and the rest of the CDR3 is filled in from the germline J gene. V usage is TRBV7-2 and J usage is TRBJ2-7; D call uncertain. Deletions cut 5 bases from V and 3 bases from J, with 5 bases between. The germline V gene encodes CDR1 SGHTA and CDR2 FQGNSA. CDR3 size: 11 residues. CDR3 DNA (partial): TGTGCCAGCAGCCCCTTCTACGAG. Amino acids: CASSPFYE. In full, the CDR3 is CASSPFYEQYF.

Comment on this clone: The read ends 3 residues before the CDR3 terminus; that terminus is restored from the germline J gene. This chain links TRBV20-1 with TRBJ2-3; unclear D gene. The germline V gene encodes CDR1 DFQATT and CDR2 SNEGSKA (reference sequence). The CDR3 is 13 amino acids. CDR3 DNA, as far as it was read: TGCAGTGCTAGAGGAGCACTTGAAGAGACG. Encoded protein: CSARGALEET. The whole CDR3 protein is CSARGALEETQYF.

A note on this clone: Sequencing ends 3 residues short of the CDR3 end; the germline J gene provides the rest. This chain joins TRBV7-2 and TRBJ2-2; 7 positions match TRBD1. After removal of 5 bases from V and 1 base from J, the junction contained 4 bases not matched to a gene. Germline V gene sequence: CDR1 SGHTA, CDR2 FQGNSA. The CDR3 sequence is 15 residues long. CDR3 residues: CASSTRQGNTGELFF. The CDR3 DNA, read in part, is TGTGCCAGCAGCACTCGACAGGGGAACACCGGGGAG. Variable domain in full (rest from reference TRBV7-2 and TRBJ2-2): GAGVSQSPSNKVTEKGKDVELRCDPISGHTALYWYRQSLGQGLEFLIYFQGNSAPDKSGLPSDRFSAERTGGSVSTLTIQRTQQEDSAVYLCASSTRQGNTGELFFGEGSRLTVL.

The CDR3 sequence is CAWSETKLGAGGYTF. The CDR3 bases that were read are TGTGCCTGGAGTGAAACAAAGCTAGGGGCTGGCGGC. The V and J genes are TRBV30 and TRBJ1-2; D is perhaps TRBD1 (5 bases). The read gets to within 3 residues of the CDR3 end, and the germline J gene fills in the rest. Looked up from germline, CDR1 is GTSNPN and CDR2 is SVGIG (reference sequence). The CDR3 runs 15 residues.

A word on this clone: The junction differs from germline at one of its ends, possibly a read error. The sequenced CDR3 bases are TGTGCCAGCTCCCCACCTCCGCGGGGCTCCGAG. Its translation is CASSPPPRGSE. The CDR3 in its entirety is CASSPPPRGSEQYF. This chain connects TRBV18 to TRBJ2-7, with a tentative D call TRBD2 (6 bases). The read halts 3 residues ahead of the CDR3 end, with the missing end drawn from the germline J gene. The CDR3 covers 14 residues. Looked up from germline, CDR1 is KGHSH and CDR2 is LQKENI.

Details on this clone: The missing CDR3 end, 3 residues past where the read stops, is filled in from the germline J gene. This sequence joins TRBV12-3 or TRBV12-4 and TRBJ2-7; D possibly corresponds to TRBD1 (5 bases). There are 13 residues in the CDR3. V shed 5 bases and J shed 3 bases, with 11 bases lying between them. The CDR3 DNA, read in part, is TGTGCCAGCAGTCCCGGACATAACTACGAG. Encoded protein: CASSPGHNYE. The entire CDR3 protein is CASSPGHNYEQYF.

Of note for this clone: The CDR3 is cut off 3 residues early in the read; its end comes from the germline J gene. The chain has TRBV20-1 and TRBJ2-3, with D maybe TRBD2 (6 bases). V was pared by 0 bases and J by 2 bases, with 15 bases between. The CDR3 length is 16 residues. CDR1 DFQATT and CDR2 SNEGSKA come from the germline V gene (reference sequence). Here the CDR3 reads CSARDYFGGTTDTQYF. Partial CDR3 DNA: TGCAGTGCTAGAGATTATTTCGGGGGAACCACAGATACG.